The rows below give T cell receptor beta chains drawn from one sample of a study of shared clonotypes between healthy human individuals. TCRdb's copy holds only in-frame clones and misses some; the assay was immunoSEQ multiplex PCR. The sample holds about 2.4 million clones; roughly 93% are singletons and the top ten take around 0.37%. The sequencing sample was made of naive CD4+ T cells from PBMCs. These receptors were taken from a man younger than 35 in good health. Some clones in this sample may be carry-over from other donors' samples. CDR3s include the opening cysteine and the closing phenylalanine or tryptophan. The D gene is left open where the match is weak. Some rows have no size entry. The others give once, few or many, or a class for an expanded clone.

TGTGCCATCAGAGCCCCACAGGGGGCGGAAGAAGGTAGCTATGGCTACACCTTC	CAIRAPQGAEEGSYGYTF	NA	TRBJ1-2	TRBV10-3	TRBD1
TGTGCCTGGAGCCGGGGCTACGAGCAGTACTTC	CAWSRGYEQYF	NA	TRBJ2-7	TRBV30	NA
TGTGCCAGCAGCTTGGGACGCTCGGTGCCCACCCACCAAGAGACCCAGTACTTC	CASSLGRSVPTHQETQYF	NA	TRBJ2-5	TRBV7-8	NA
TGTGCCAGCAGTTTATCGATTATCCCCAATGAGCAGTTCTTC	CASSLSIIPNEQFF	NA	TRBJ2-1	TRBV27	NA
TGCGCCAGCCGGGGGGGAAGCGGGGGCACAGATACGCAGTATTTT	CASRGGSGGTDTQYF	NA	TRBJ2-3	TRBV4-1	TRBD2
TGTGCCAGCAGCTTGACGGGGCTCACCCCGAGGTCCGGGGAGCTGTTTTTT	CASSLTGLTPRSGELFF	NA	TRBJ2-2	TRBV5-6	NA
TGTGCCAGACCGCTACAGGGAACCGGGGCCAACGTCCTGACTTTC	CARPLQGTGANVLTF	NA	TRBJ2-6	TRBV15	NA
TGCGCCAGCAGCCCGGGACAGACGAACACCGGGGAGCTGTTTTTT	CASSPGQTNTGELFF	once	TRBJ2-2	TRBV5-1	TRBD1
TGTGCCAGCAGATCGGGGGGCGGGGGCGGTGAAGCTTTCTTT	CASRSGGGGGEAFF	NA	TRBJ1-1	TRBV25-1	NA
TGTGCCAGCAGCTTAGATTTAGCGGGAGGTGCGGAGACCCAGTACTTC	CASSLDLAGGAETQYF	NA	TRBJ2-5	TRBV7-2	TRBD2
TGTGCCTGGAGTAAGCCGACAGGGGGCAGTGAAAAACTGTTTTTT	CAWSKPTGGSEKLFF	NA	TRBJ1-4	TRBV30	TRBD1
TGTGCCAGCAGCCCGTACTCTCGGACGGAATACGAGCAGTACTTC	CASSPYSRTEYEQYF	NA	TRBJ2-7	TRBV7-8	NA
TGTGCCAGCAGTTTTGGGGCAAGAAATTCACCCCTCCACTTT	CASSFGARNSPLHF	NA	TRBJ1-6	TRBV28	NA
TGTGCCAGCAGTGAAGGGACTAGCTTCAACGAGCAGTACTTC	CASSEGTSFNEQYF	NA	TRBJ2-7	TRBV25-1	TRBD2
TGCGCCAGCAGCCTAAGGACAGGGGCCTCCCCCACCGGGGAGCTGTTTTTT	CASSLRTGASPTGELFF	NA	TRBJ2-2	TRBV5-1	TRBD1
TGTGCCAGCAGCTCAACGGGCCTCGATACGCAGTATTTT	CASSSTGLDTQYF	NA	TRBJ2-3	TRBV7-9	NA
TGTGCCAGCAACCGACAGATCCAAGAGACCCAGTACTTC	CASNRQIQETQYF	NA	TRBJ2-5	TRBV7-2	NA
TGTGCCAGCAGCCAATTACGCGCCTGGGGTGAAAAACTGTTTTTT	CASSQLRAWGEKLFF	NA	TRBJ1-4	TRBV14	NA
TGCGCCAGCAGCTCATCAGGGGGTTTAGGGACCGGGGAGCTGTTTTTT	CASSSSGGLGTGELFF	NA	TRBJ2-2	TRBV5-1	TRBD1
TGTGCCAGCAGTCCAATGAGGACTAGCGGGAGTGTTGGATCCTACAATGAGCAGTTCTTC	CASSPMRTSGSVGSYNEQFF	NA	TRBJ2-1	TRBV2	TRBD2
TGCAGCGTTCTCCCTAGCACGAGACCCTACGAGCAGTACTTC	CSVLPSTRPYEQYF	NA	TRBJ2-7	TRBV29-1	NA
TGTGCCAGCAGCTTTGACGGAGGGGTCCAAGAGACCCAGTACTTC	CASSFDGGVQETQYF	once	TRBJ2-5	TRBV7-6	NA
TGTGCCAGCAGCTTATTACCAGGGGGCTTGAACGAGCAGTACTTC	CASSLLPGGLNEQYF	NA	TRBJ2-7	TRBV7-9	TRBD1
TGTGCCAGCAGCCCCGTGGGGGGGAGGACCTACGAGCAGTACTTC	CASSPVGGRTYEQYF	NA	TRBJ2-7	TRBV7-2	TRBD2
TGTGCCAGCACAGGGAGAGCTAATGAAAAACTGTTTTTT	CASTGRANEKLFF	NA	TRBJ1-4	TRBV6-5	NA
TGCAGCGTTGAGGGCACAGATACGCAGTATTTT	CSVEGTDTQYF	NA	TRBJ2-3	TRBV29-1	NA
TGTGCCCGGTCCGAGGGGCCCGGGGCCCTACTCCACTTT	CARSEGPGALLHF	NA	TRBJ1-6	TRBV30	NA
TGTGCCAGCAGTTTATCTGGAGGCACTGAAGCTTTCTTT	CASSLSGGTEAFF	NA	TRBJ1-1	TRBV27	NA
TGTGCCAGAAGCTTAGGGGACAGGGGCGCACGGAACACTGAAGCTTTCTTT	CARSLGDRGARNTEAFF	NA	TRBJ1-1	TRBV5-3	TRBD1
TGTGCCAGCACCACGCAGGGGGGGGGAGATACGCAGTATTTT	CASTTQGGGDTQYF	NA	TRBJ2-3	TRBV7-9	NA
TGTGCCAGCAGCCCAAGGGGGCCCAATGAAAAACTGTTTTTT	CASSPRGPNEKLFF	NA	TRBJ1-4	TRBV7-8	TRBD1
TGCGCCAGCATGTTTGGGGCCGGGGACACTGAAGCTTTCTTT	CASMFGAGDTEAFF	NA	TRBJ1-1	TRBV5-1	NA
TGCAGCGTTGAAAGGTCCGGGGAGACCCAGTACTTC	CSVERSGETQYF	NA	TRBJ2-5	TRBV29-1	NA
TGTGCCAGCAGGCTACGGGAGCACGAATTCTACAATGAGCAGTTCTTC	CASRLREHEFYNEQFF	NA	TRBJ2-1	TRBV27	NA
TGTGCCAGCAGTTTGTACAGGGCGAACACTGAAGCTTTCTTT	CASSLYRANTEAFF	NA	TRBJ1-1	TRBV27	NA
TGCAGTGCTAGCCGCAGCTACGAGCAGTACTTC	CSASRSYEQYF	NA	TRBJ2-7	TRBV20-1	NA
TGTGCCAGCAGTGAAGGGTTTTCACCCCTCCACTTT	CASSEGFSPLHF	NA	TRBJ1-6	TRBV25-1	NA
TGCGCCAGCAGCTTGTTTGTCCGGGGTTCGGGCGGCCAAGAGACCCAGTACTTC	CASSLFVRGSGGQETQYF	NA	TRBJ2-5	TRBV5-1	NA
TGTGCCAGCAGCCGAGACAGACAGTACACTGAAGCTTTCTTT	CASSRDRQYTEAFF	NA	TRBJ1-1	TRBV7-9	NA
TGTGCCAGCAGCTTAGGGGACAGGGGAAGCGATGAGCAGTTCTTC	CASSLGDRGSDEQFF	NA	TRBJ2-1	TRBV7-9	TRBD1